This TCR beta chain derives from a study of beta chain features in type 1 diabetes. Study outcomes and limitations: Cells carrying high TCR expression could end up over-represented when cDNA is sequenced. Possible PCR preference for shorter templates applied equally to patients and controls. Among patients with Type 1 diabetes, TCRB CDR3s were moderately but significantly shorter in every one of the four CD4+ subsets.

Every bit of the isolated RNA underwent reverse transcription, so sequencing read expressed TCRB transcripts. Sequencing used immunoSEQ multiplex PCR; TCRdb keeps in-frame clones, though not all of them. The data show 120,000 or so clones, approximately 16% seen once. CDR1 and CDR2 (germline): LGHNA, YSLEER. This CDR3 is built from 14 residues. Trimming cost V 2 bases and J 8 bases; bases outside gene matches: 4. This clone showed up just a few times. Its antigen is unidentified. Sorting based on CD45RO/CCR7/CD25/CD127/CD95/CD27 separated CD4+ naive, central memory, regulatory and stem cell-like memory cells.

V gene TRBV4-3 combines with J gene TRBJ1-4; 8 positions match TRBD1. The sequence came from a man aged 25 to 45 with type 1 diabetes. Sequenced sample: central memory CD4+ T cells from blood. The CDR3 loop is CASSQQGAQEKLFF. The CDR3 nucleotides read TGCGCCAGCAGCCAACAGGGGGCTCAAGAAAAACTGTTTTTT.